Sequencing of this T cell receptor beta chain was carried out in a study of human CD8 memory T cell subsets. Study-wide findings and caveats: The stem-like memory and precursor exhausted T cell populations displayed similarly high diversity, which was not the case for effector memory cells. Compared with precursor exhausted T cells, stem-like memory T cells were suggested by Chao1 estimates to be more diverse.

By UMI-labeled 5' RACE, the TCR beta libraries were made. TCRdb reprocessed the 5' RACE reads and keeps a single row for each CDR3 protein, giving no DNA. The sample has around 3,500 distinct CDR3 sequences. Magnetic separation of the negative type served to enrich total CD8+ T cells. This clonotype shows up as medium-sized (0.01 to 0.1%) by frequency. The antigen is unknown. CDR3 length: 16 amino acids. The germline V gene has CDR1 LNHNV and CDR2 YYDKDF (reference sequence). What was sequenced was CD8+ effector memory T cells (TEM) sorted from PBMCs. Subset noted: effector memory CD8 T cells, CCR7- CD45RO+ CD95+. This receptor was identified in a human donor in good health. The genes are TRBV15 and TRBJ2-3; TCRdb lists TRBD1, though no DNA is available to test this call. The CDR3 protein is CATSRSTGDPTDTQYF.